This passage covers 21 T cell receptor beta chains from one sample sequenced in a study of T cells in Graves' hyperthyroidism and ophthalmopathy. What was amplified from RNA transcripts were TCR beta CDR3 regions. HTBI primers were employed in a first-round RT-PCR of the TCR CDR3. TCRdb re-analysed the multiplex PCR reads in MiXCR, keeping a single row per CDR3 protein. The sample carries roughly 570,000 distinct CDR3 sequences, around 46% recorded once. Sequenced: peripheral blood or thyroid tissue (not recorded which). The receptors stem from an adult woman with Graves' disease, either hyperthyroidism or ophthalmopathy (not recorded which).

This clonotype came up many times. The junction departs from the called germline gene at one end, perhaps through a read error. V gene TRBV7-9 combines with J gene TRBJ1-2, with D uncertain. Germline CDR1 reads SEHNR; CDR2 reads FQNEAQ (reference sequence). CDR3 size: 14 residues. The CDR3 DNA is TGCGCCAGCAGCTTCGGGCAGCCTAACTATGGCTACACCTTC. It is translated as CASSFGQPNYGYTF.

J is TRBJ2-7 and V is TRBV15; 9 nucleotides agree with TRBD1. CDR1 is LNHNV and CDR2 is YYDKDF in the germline V gene (reference sequence). The CDR3 length is 16 residues. The V and J ends lost 3 bases and 5 bases, in that order; junction bases with no gene match: 11. CDR3 in amino acids: CATSSLQPGQGNEQYF. As DNA, the CDR3 is TGTGCCACCAGCAGCTTACAACCGGGACAGGGAAACGAGCAGTACTTC.

This clonotype appeared many times. The rearrangement joins TRBV20-1 to TRBJ2-7; no clear D gene. The length of the CDR3 is 13 residues. Trimming shortened V by 2 bases and J by 3 bases, and 11 bases separated the two germline ends. CDR1 DFQATT and CDR2 SNEGSKA come from the germline V gene (reference sequence). CDR3 sequence reads: CSARPGLFYEQYF. The CDR3 DNA reads as TGCAGTGCTAGACCTGGTTTGTTCTACGAGCAGTACTTC.

This clonotype was picked up many times. V is TRBV29-1 and J is TRBJ1-5; no definite D call. Germline lookup yields CDR1 SQVTM and CDR2 ANQGSEA. Trimming removed 6 bases from V and 3 bases from J, with 12 bases in between. CDR3 length: 13 residues. The CDR3 region is CSVGDTINQPQHF. DNA for the CDR3: TGCAGCGTCGGCGACACCATCAATCAGCCCCAGCATTTT.

The chain combines TRBV5-4 with TRBJ1-3; 7 nucleotides line up with TRBD1. Unmatched junction bases numbered 4, after V lost 2 bases and J lost 2 bases. The CDR3 covers 15 residues. Germline CDR1 and CDR2: SGHNT and YYREEE (reference sequence). CDR3 sequence: CASSLSQGAGNTIYF. The CDR3 region has the DNA TGTGCCAGCAGCTTAAGTCAGGGGGCTGGAAACACCATATATTTT.

This clonotype was seen ten or more times. The DNA of the CDR3 is TGTGCCAGCAGTCCACGGGACAGCCGGGACTCGGGCGGGGAGCTGTTTTTT. Translating gives CASSPRDSRDSGGELFF. The chain employs TRBV6-4 and TRBJ2-2; D might be TRBD1 (7 bases). In germline, CDR1 is MRHNA, CDR2 SNTAGT. The CDR3 length is 17 residues. With 5 bases removed from V and 7 bases from J, the gap between germline ends came to 23 bases.

The chain carries TRBV10-3 and TRBJ1-2, with 8 bases that match TRBD1. The CDR3 is made up of 14 amino acids. V lost 6 bases, J lost 4 bases, and 7 bases stayed unmatched. The germline CDR1 and CDR2 sequences are ENHRY and SYGVKD. The DNA of the CDR3 is TGTGCCATCAGCCCGGCAGGGGGCTTCTATGGCTACACCTTC. This codes for CAISPAGGFYGYTF.

This clonotype has only a few counts. The rearrangement uses TRBV19 and TRBJ1-2; tentatively, D is TRBD1 (6 bases). V lost 10 bases to trimming and J lost 3 bases, with 15 bases between them. The germline gives CDR1 LNHDA, CDR2 SQIVND (reference sequence). There are 13 residues in the CDR3. CDR3: CATNRDTDYGYTF. Here the CDR3 DNA reads TGTGCCACGAACCGGGACACCGACTATGGCTACACCTTC.

This clonotype was observed a handful of times. The rearrangement joins TRBV2 to TRBJ2-6, with D unresolved. Germline CDR1 SNHLY, CDR2 FYNNEI. The CDR3 is 16 amino acids. V was cut by 6 bases and J by 0 bases, with 12 bases left in between. The CDR3 coding sequence is TGTGCCAGCAGCGCCCGGTGGGGCTCTGGGGCCAACGTCCTGACTTTC. This gives the protein CASSARWGSGANVLTF.

The table lists this clonotype with a few counts. The chain carries TRBV15 and TRBJ1-1; no clear D gene. This CDR3 spans 13 amino acids. Trimming cost V 2 bases and J 4 bases, with 8 bases left between them. Germline values: CDR1 LNHNV, CDR2 YYDKDF (reference sequence). DNA for the CDR3: TGTGCCACCAGCAGATCGGGTGGCACTGAAGCTTTCTTT. Amino acid sequence: CATSRSGGTEAFF.

This clonotype was seen more than once but under ten times. The CDR3 loop is CASSYGSALNTEAFF. CDR3 coding DNA: TGTGCCAGCAGTTACGGATCAGCACTTAACACTGAAGCTTTCTTT. The gene calls are TRBV6-6 and TRBJ1-1; D unresolved. The CDR3 extends over 15 amino acids. Per the germline V gene, CDR1 is MNHNY and CDR2 is SVGAGI (reference sequence). V lost 2 bases and J lost 2, with 12 bases in between.

The chain links TRBV7-2 to TRBJ2-7; 14 bases align to TRBD2. The germline V gene encodes CDR1 SGHTA and CDR2 FQGNSA. The CDR3 spans 15 residues. J lost 7 bases, V lost 1 base, and 3 bases had no gene match. The CDR3 sequence is CASSLEGLAGDEQYF. CDR3 nucleotide sequence: TGTGCCAGCAGCTTAGAGGGACTAGCGGGAGATGAGCAGTACTTC.

V and J are TRBV6-1 and TRBJ1-6, with D unclear. This CDR3 contains 15 residues. The V gene's germline CDR1 is MNHNS and CDR2 SASEGT. CDR3 coding DNA: TGTGCTATCCGGCGGAGCAGCTCCTATAATTCACCCCTCCACTTT. Its protein product is CAIRRSSSYNSPLHF.

This rearrangement joins TRBV9 to TRBJ1-6; no reliable D call. CDR3 size: 16 residues. CDR1 and CDR2 from the germline V gene are SGDLS and YYNGEE. The V end was cut by 0 bases, the J end by 9 bases, with 16 bases between. This chain's CDR3 is CASSVEAEPPGSPLHF. Written as DNA, the CDR3 is TGTGCCAGCAGCGTAGAGGCAGAGCCCCCCGGTTCACCCCTCCACTTT.

The sample holds a few counts of this clonotype. This rearrangement joins TRBV3-1 to TRBJ2-7, with D unresolved. The V end was cut by 0 bases, the J end by 3 bases, with 9 bases between. Germline V gene sequence: CDR1 LGHDT, CDR2 YNNKEL (reference sequence). The CDR3 loop spans 14 amino acids. Here the CDR3 DNA reads TGTGCCAGCAGCCAAGATGGGGATTTCTACGAGCAGTACTTC. It encodes CASSQDGDFYEQYF.

The chain couples TRBV3-1 to TRBJ1-2; tentatively, D is TRBD1 (5 bases). CDR1 is LGHDT, CDR2 YNNKEL, per germline (reference sequence). Trimming took 3 bases from V and 8 from J, leaving 13 bases between them. This CDR3 region has 13 residues. The CDR3 sequence: CASSHGMGRGYTF. CDR3 bases: TGTGCCAGCAGCCATGGGATGGGGCGCGGCTACACCTTC.

This clonotype showed up many times. This chain connects TRBV27 to TRBJ2-7; 10 bases match TRBD2. CDR1 is MNHEY, CDR2 SMNVEV, per germline (reference sequence). The V segment lost 6 bases and the J segment 2 bases; nucleotides outside the gene matches: 7. The CDR3 length is 15 residues. CDR3 in amino acids: CASSQSGREPYEQYF. Written as DNA, the CDR3 is TGTGCCAGCAGCCAGAGCGGGAGGGAACCCTACGAGCAGTACTTC.

The chain combines TRBV5-1 with TRBJ2-7, with 7 bases identical to TRBD1. Trimming took 1 base from V and 1 from J; bases not matched to a gene: 8. Germline values: CDR1 SGHRS, CDR2 YFSETQ. There are 16 residues in the CDR3. CDR3 DNA sequence: TGCGCCAGCAGCTTGAGTTTACAGGGGCATTCCTACGAGCAGTACTTC. Protein sequence: CASSLSLQGHSYEQYF.

In its sample, this clonotype was seen a few times. The chain carries TRBV28 and TRBJ2-6; 8 bases agree with TRBD1. The CDR3 is 18 residues long. J gave up 0 bases and V 7 bases, and 11 bases lay outside the gene matches. From germline, CDR1 is MDHEN and CDR2 SYDVKM. CDR3 sequence (DNA): TGTGCCAGCAAGACCGTCCAGGGGGCATTCTCTGGGGCCAACGTCCTGACTTTC. It translates to CASKTVQGAFSGANVLTF.

This clonotype appeared many times. V gene TRBV24-1 combines with J gene TRBJ1-5; D is uncertain. Germline V lookup: CDR1 KGHDR, CDR2 SFDVKD. There are 14 residues in the CDR3. Between the trimmed V and J ends, which lost 1 base and 1 base, there was a span of 4 bases. The CDR3 reads CATSDFHSNQPQHF. CDR3 bases: TGTGCCACCAGTGATTTCCACAGCAATCAGCCCCAGCATTTT.

In this sample, this clonotype turned up many times. The chain joins TRBV25-1 to TRBJ2-3; 8 nucleotides match TRBD2. J gave up 4 bases and V 0 bases, and 9 bases lay outside the gene matches. Germline-derived CDR1 and CDR2 are MGHDK and SYGVNS. The CDR3 is made up of 17 amino acids. The CDR3 nucleotides read TGTGCCAGCAGTGAATATAACAGCGGGAGCATTCCAGATACGCAGTATTTT. Translation gives CASSEYNSGSIPDTQYF. Combining the CDR3 with reference TRBV25-1 and TRBJ2-3 gives the whole variable domain EADIYQTPRYLVIGTGKKITLECSQTMGHDKMYWYQQDPGMELHLIHYSYGVNSTEKGDLSSESTVSRIRTEHFPLTLESARPSHTSQYLCASSEYNSGSIPDTQYFGPGTRLTVL.